These 18 T cell receptor beta chains share one sample of origin, sequenced in a study of identical twins. TCRdb reprocessed the 5' RACE reads via MiXCR and lists one record per CDR3 protein. This table holds about 240,000 distinct CDR3 sequences, roughly 13% found once. These data are also associated with another study on yellow fever vaccine responses in identical twins.

Material for sequencing was memory (CD45RO+) T cells sorted from blood. The receptors shown here come from a woman in her late teens or twenties in good health.

The chain uses TRBV20-1 and TRBJ1-1; perhaps TRBD1 as D (5 bases). The CDR3 totals 15 residues. The germline V gene encodes CDR1 DFQATT and CDR2 SNEGSKA (reference sequence). Trimming took 6 bases from V and 3 from J, leaving 20 bases between them. CDR3 protein: CSARNTQGSYTEAFF. The CDR3 nucleotides read TGCAGTGCGAGGAATACTCAGGGATCCTACACTGAAGCTTTCTTT.

The gene calls are TRBV5-4 and TRBJ2-2; D gene unclear. Germline CDR1 SGHNT, CDR2 YYREEE (reference sequence). V gave up 0 bases and J gave up 7 bases, with 10 bases separating them. The CDR3 consists of 14 residues. CDR3 region: CASSLGVRSGELFF. The CDR3 nucleotides are TGTGCCAGCAGCTTGGGGGTCCGCAGCGGGGAGCTGTTTTTT.

The chain carries TRBV6-1 and TRBJ2-7; no definite D call. Germline V lookup: CDR1 MNHNS, CDR2 SASEGT. V was trimmed by 0 bases and J by 3 bases, leaving 3 bases between them. This CDR3 contains 12 residues. The CDR3 sequence is CASSEAIYEQYF. The CDR3 DNA follows: TGTGCCAGCAGTGAAGCGATCTACGAGCAGTACTTC.

Many counts were recorded for this clonotype. The chain uses TRBV20-1 and TRBJ2-5; 10 nucleotides agree with TRBD2. J lost 5 bases, V lost 1 base, and 4 bases had no gene match. The germline gives CDR1 DFQATT, CDR2 SNEGSKA (reference sequence). The CDR3 covers 14 residues. CDR3 residues: CSARVSGGSETQYF. CDR3 DNA: TGCAGTGCTAGAGTTAGCGGGGGGAGTGAGACCCAGTACTTC.

This clonotype came up a few times. A read error may produce the germline difference seen at one junction end. V gene TRBV20-1 combines with J gene TRBJ1-2; TRBD1 is a possible D gene (5 bases). This CDR3 has 13 residues. The germline CDR1 and CDR2 sequences are DFQATT and SNEGSKA (reference sequence). CDR3 residues: CSAGETANYGYTF. Written as DNA, the CDR3 is TGCAGTGCTGGAGAGACAGCTAACTATGGCTACACCTTC.

The V and J genes are TRBV5-6 and TRBJ2-6; no clear D gene. Germline V gene lookup returns CDR1 SGHDT and CDR2 YYEEEE. CDR3 length: 17 amino acids. V lost 5 bases to trimming and J lost 0 bases, with 15 bases between them. The CDR3 DNA reads as TGTGCCAGCAGTTTTCTTGTGGGGTCCTCTGGGGCCAACGTCCTGACTTTC. Translated, it gives CASSFLVGSSGANVLTF.

This clonotype was observed a few times. This CDR3 is CASSLGTPGSETQYF. CDR3 nucleotides: TGTGCCAGCAGCTTGGGGACGCCGGGCTCAGAGACCCAGTACTTC. The chain has TRBV7-2 and TRBJ2-5; D possibly matches TRBD1 or TRBD2 (5 bases each). Germline CDR1 and CDR2: SGHTA and FQGNSA. The CDR3 is 15 residues long. Trimming took 3 bases from V and 4 from J, leaving 15 bases between them.

V and J are TRBV20-1 and TRBJ1-6, with unresolved D. CDR1 is DFQATT and CDR2 is SNEGSKA in the germline V gene (reference sequence). The ends were cut back, 5 bases at V and 0 bases at J, with 5 bases in the middle. The CDR3 runs 13 residues. CDR3: CSAYSSYNSPLHF. The CDR3 nucleotides read TGCAGTGCTTACAGCTCCTATAATTCACCCCTCCACTTT.

The rearrangement uses TRBV7-2 and TRBJ2-7; a possible D gene is TRBD2 (6 bases). The germline V gene has CDR1 SGHTA and CDR2 FQGNSA. This CDR3 is 12 amino acids long. V was cut by 4 bases and J by 6 bases, with 10 bases left in between. This chain's CDR3 is CASSWDWFEQYF. Here the CDR3 DNA reads TGTGCCAGCAGCTGGGACTGGTTCGAGCAGTACTTC.

This clonotype was seen repeatedly, ten times or more. The chain is built from TRBV5-6 and TRBJ2-2; TRBD1 is a possible D gene (6 bases). Germline lookup yields CDR1 SGHDT and CDR2 YYEEEE. Deletions cut 6 bases from V and 0 bases from J, with 15 bases between. This CDR3 is built from 16 residues. For the CDR3, the DNA is TGTGCCAGCATCTCAATAAGACAGGCGAACACCGGGGAGCTGTTTTTT. This sequence encodes CASISIRQANTGELFF.

There are a few counts of this clonotype. The chain links TRBV5-6 to TRBJ2-3; D not resolved. Germline CDR1 and CDR2: SGHDT and YYEEEE. The CDR3 contains 14 residues. V was cut by 3 bases and J by 4 bases, with 12 bases left in between. The CDR3 loop is CASSWGSRPDTQYF. The CDR3 DNA reads as TGTGCCAGCAGCTGGGGAAGTCGCCCAGATACGCAGTATTTT.

This clonotype has a handful of counts. This chain uses TRBV2 with TRBJ2-4; the D call may be TRBD1 or TRBD2 (5 bases each). Germline V gene lookup returns CDR1 SNHLY and CDR2 FYNNEI. The CDR3 spans 16 residues. Trimming took off 3 bases at V and 0 bases at J, with 12 bases between the two ends. The CDR3: CASSEQGVVAKNIQYF. The CDR3 DNA reads TGTGCCAGCAGTGAGCAGGGAGTAGTAGCCAAAAACATTCAGTACTTC.

This clonotype has ten or more counts. The chain combines TRBV29-1 with TRBJ2-7; D possibly corresponds to TRBD2 (6 bases). Germline-derived CDR1 and CDR2 are SQVTM and ANQGSEA. V dropped 5 bases and J dropped 0 bases, with 8 bases sitting between them. This CDR3 is built from 12 residues. Written as DNA, the CDR3 is TGCAGCGTTCGGGAGAACTCCTACGAGCAGTACTTC. Encoded protein: CSVRENSYEQYF.

The table lists this clonotype with many counts. The chain employs TRBV5-1 and TRBJ2-1; maybe TRBD1 (5 bases). Germline lookup yields CDR1 SGHRS and CDR2 YFSETQ. With 4 bases removed from V and 4 bases from J, the gap between germline ends came to 15 bases. The CDR3 is made up of 15 amino acids. The DNA of the CDR3 is TGCGCCAGCAGCCCTGGACACGGTTTGTACAATGAGCAGTTCTTC. Its translation is CASSPGHGLYNEQFF.

This clonotype was seen more than once but under ten times. V and J are TRBV6-5 and TRBJ2-7, with 11 bases fitting TRBD1. Germline lookup yields CDR1 MNHEY and CDR2 SVGAGI. The CDR3 runs 17 residues. V was pared by 2 bases and J by 2 bases, with 8 bases of the junction left unmatched. Here the CDR3 reads CASSYLAPGQGAYEQYF. The CDR3 DNA sequence: TGTGCCAGCAGTTACCTCGCTCCGGGACAGGGGGCCTACGAGCAGTACTTC.

On this clonotype: The junction shows a germline mismatch at one end, possibly a read error. The V gene is TRBV12-3 or TRBV12-4, the J gene TRBJ1-5; tentatively, D is TRBD1 (6 bases). This CDR3 has 16 amino acids. In DNA form, the CDR3 reads TGTGCCGGCAGCCCATCGGGGGGCAGAAGCAATCAGCCCCAGCATTTT. Translated: CAGSPSGGRSNQPQHF.

The V gene is TRBV18, the J gene TRBJ2-3; D unresolved. The CDR3 spans 15 residues. CDR1 is KGHSH, CDR2 LQKENI, per germline. Trimming pared 3 bases from V and 3 bases from J, leaving 13 bases between. The CDR3 loop reads CASSPPSPNTDTQYF. CDR3 sequence (DNA): TGTGCCAGCTCACCGCCGAGTCCCAATACAGATACGCAGTATTTT.

J is TRBJ2-5 and V is TRBV3-1; D is possibly TRBD1 or TRBD2 (5 bases each). Trimming left V 2 bases short and J 1 base short, with 11 bases between. The CDR3 is 15 amino acids. Germline V CDR1 and CDR2: LGHDT, YNNKEL (reference sequence). The CDR3 protein is CASSQFEGPQETQYF. The CDR3 nucleotides read TGTGCCAGCAGCCAATTTGAGGGACCCCAAGAGACCCAGTACTTC.